Listed here are 16 T cell receptor beta chains from one sample, sequenced in a study of blood T cell repertoires in COVID-19. Assay used: immunoSEQ multiplex PCR; TCRdb lists only in-frame clones, some missing. The sample includes about 34,000 clones, 90% seen only once; the top ten take 15% to 20%. Sequencing input: peripheral blood. These receptors all come from an elderly man with acute or convalescent COVID-19.

CDR3 loop: CASSLSGTGGPVGGYTF. The CDR3 DNA reads TGTGCCAGCAGTTTATCGGGCACCGGGGGGCCAGTTGGGGGCTACACCTTC. V gene TRBV27 combines with J gene TRBJ1-2; D possibly corresponds to TRBD1 (6 bases). Trimming took off 0 bases at V and 8 bases at J, with 22 bases between the two ends. The CDR3 is 17 residues long. CDR1 is MNHEY, CDR2 SMNVEV, per germline (reference sequence).

The genes are TRBV7-9 and TRBJ2-1, with D perhaps matching TRBD2 (5 bases). CDR1 SEHNR and CDR2 FQNEAQ come from the germline V gene (reference sequence). The V and J ends lost 4 bases and 3 bases respectively, with 7 bases between them. The length of the CDR3 is 13 residues. The CDR3 spells CASSSGIYNEQFF. CDR3 DNA sequence: TGTGCCAGCAGCTCGGGAATCTACAATGAGCAGTTCTTC.

This chain uses TRBV7-2 with TRBJ1-6, with D maybe TRBD1 (6 bases). The germline V gene has CDR1 SGHTA and CDR2 FQGNSA. Trimming removed 4 bases from V and 15 bases from J, with 13 bases in between. This CDR3 spans 12 amino acids. CDR3 bases: TGTGCCAGCAGCTCACTACAGGGTAACCTCCACTTT. Amino acid sequence: CASSSLQGNLHF.

V usage is TRBV5-1 and J usage is TRBJ1-4; D gene uncertain. Trimming took 4 bases from V and 7 from J, leaving 17 bases between them. Germline V gives CDR1 SGHRS, CDR2 YFSETQ. This CDR3 is 15 amino acids long. This CDR3 reads CASSEEATTFEKLFF. The CDR3 region has the DNA TGCGCCAGCAGCGAGGAGGCTACTACCTTTGAAAAACTGTTTTTT.

This chain uses TRBV11-2 with TRBJ2-5, with TRBD1 identical over 10 bases. The CDR3 is made up of 15 amino acids. V shed 5 bases, J shed 0 bases, and the junction held 3 bases outside the gene matches. The germline CDR1 and CDR2 sequences are SGHAT and FQNNGV. The CDR3 is CASSQDRGYQETQYF. CDR3 sequence (DNA): TGTGCCAGCAGCCAGGACAGGGGGTACCAAGAGACCCAGTACTTC.

The chain combines TRBV7-8 with TRBJ1-5; TRBD1 agrees at 11 bases. V lost 6 bases to trimming and J lost 4 bases; unmatched junction nucleotides: 5. The CDR3 consists of 15 residues. CDR1 and CDR2 from the germline V gene are SGHVS and FQNEAQ. In DNA, the CDR3 is TGTGCCAGCAGTACCGGGACAGGGGGTAATCAGCCCCAGCATTTT. This translates into CASSTGTGGNQPQHF.

The DNA for the CDR3 is TGTGCCCGGGGGACCGAGGGAAAACTGTTTTTT. Translating it yields CARGTEGKLFF. V is TRBV21-1 and J is TRBJ1-4. TRBV21-1 is a pseudogene locus. The CDR3 runs to 11 residues.

The genes are TRBV7-6 and TRBJ1-5, with 9 bases fitting TRBD1. The germline gives CDR1 SGHVS, CDR2 FNYEAQ. The junction had 3 bases not matched to a gene; V was cut back by 1 base and J by 5 bases. The CDR3 has 15 residues. CDR3 loop: CASSLEQGAYQPQHF. The DNA for the CDR3 is TGTGCCAGCAGCTTAGAACAGGGGGCTTATCAGCCCCAGCATTTT.

The chain joins TRBV9 to TRBJ2-2, with unresolved D. Trimming stripped 0 bases from V and 4 bases from J, with 4 bases between. Germline CDR1 is SGDLS and CDR2 is YYNGEE. This CDR3 is built from 13 residues. DNA for the CDR3: TGTGCCAGCAGCGTAGGCGGCACCGGGGAGCTGTTTTTT. Translating it yields CASSVGGTGELFF.

The V gene is TRBV30, the J gene TRBJ2-2; tentative D call: TRBD2 (5 bases). The germline CDR1 and CDR2 sequences are GTSNPN and SVGIG (reference sequence). The CDR3 length is 14 residues. Deletions cut 0 bases from V and 6 bases from J, with 11 bases between. The CDR3 loop is CAWSVEGDPGELFF. CDR3 coding DNA: TGTGCCTGGAGTGTAGAGGGAGATCCCGGGGAGCTGTTTTTT.

This clone has just one count. The rearrangement joins TRBV5-8 to TRBJ1-3; 7 bases match TRBD1. From germline, CDR1 is SGHTS and CDR2 YDEGEE. V lost 0 bases, J lost 8 bases, and 8 bases stayed unmatched. The CDR3 length is 15 residues. Here the CDR3 DNA reads TGTGCCAGCAGCTTGGATTCGAACAGGGGAGACACCATATATTTT. Translated, it gives CASSLDSNRGDTIYF.

The gene calls are TRBV9 and TRBJ1-2, with no clear D. The V end was cut by 5 bases, the J end by 4 bases, with 21 bases between. Germline V lookup: CDR1 SGDLS, CDR2 YYNGEE. CDR3 length equals 16 residues. The CDR3 spells CASSRSSPGVGYGYTF. CDR3 nucleotide sequence: TGTGCCAGCAGTCGTAGCTCCCCCGGAGTGGGCTATGGCTACACCTTC.

This rearrangement joins TRBV4-2 to TRBJ1-2; D remains unclear. With 1 base removed from V and 1 base from J, the gap between germline ends came to 7 bases. Germline lookup yields CDR1 LGHNA and CDR2 YNFKEQ. This CDR3 comprises 14 residues. In nucleotides, the CDR3 is TGTGCCAGCAGCCAAGTACACAGTAACTATGGCTACACCTTC. As protein: CASSQVHSNYGYTF.

This chain connects TRBV24-1 to TRBJ1-1, with D possibly being TRBD1 (6 bases). The CDR3 is 16 residues long. Between the trimmed V and J ends, which lost 7 bases and 0 bases, there was a span of 17 bases. CDR1 is KGHDR and CDR2 is SFDVKD in the germline V gene. The CDR3 spells CATSEGGGFMNTEAFF. CDR3 in DNA: TGTGCCACCAGCGAGGGGGGAGGGTTCATGAACACTGAAGCTTTCTTT.

This clone was recorded once. DNA for the CDR3: TGTGCCAGCTCCCCCCAAACAGGGCTGAACACCATATATTTT. It yields the protein CASSPQTGLNTIYF. The chain uses TRBV18 and TRBJ1-3, with D possibly TRBD1 on 6 matching bases. The length of the CDR3 is 14 residues. Germline V gene data show CDR1 as KGHSH and CDR2 as LQKENI. V lost 6 bases and J 7 bases, leaving 16 bases between the germline ends.

The chain couples TRBV19 to TRBJ1-5, with TRBD1 matching over 7 bases. Germline CDR1 and CDR2: LNHDA and SQIVND (reference sequence). Germline trimming cut 6 bases from V and 1 base from J; bases unmatched to any gene: 9. The CDR3 extends over 16 amino acids. In DNA, the CDR3 is TGTGCCAGTAGAACACAGGGGTTTTTAAGCAATCAGCCCCAGCATTTT. It encodes CASRTQGFLSNQPQHF.